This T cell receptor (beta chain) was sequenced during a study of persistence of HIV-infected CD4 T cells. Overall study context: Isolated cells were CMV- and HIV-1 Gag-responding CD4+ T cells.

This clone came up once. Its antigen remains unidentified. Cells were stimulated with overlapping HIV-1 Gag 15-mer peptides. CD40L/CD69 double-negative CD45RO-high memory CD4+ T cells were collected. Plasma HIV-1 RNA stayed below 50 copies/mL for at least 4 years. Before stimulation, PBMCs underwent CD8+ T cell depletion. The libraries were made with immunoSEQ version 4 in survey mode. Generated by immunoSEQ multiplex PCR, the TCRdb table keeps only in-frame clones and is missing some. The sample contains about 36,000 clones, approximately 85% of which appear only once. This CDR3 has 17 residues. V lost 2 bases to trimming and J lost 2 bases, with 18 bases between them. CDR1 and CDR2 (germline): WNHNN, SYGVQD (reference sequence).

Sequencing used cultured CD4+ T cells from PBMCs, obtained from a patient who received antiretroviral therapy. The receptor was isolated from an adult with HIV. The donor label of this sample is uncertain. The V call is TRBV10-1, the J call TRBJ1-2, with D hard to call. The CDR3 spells CASSERGETHQNYGYTF. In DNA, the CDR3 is TGCGCCAGCAGTGAGCGGGGAGAGACCCATCAAAACTATGGCTACACCTTC.